This entry lists 23 T cell receptor beta chains sequenced from one sample in a study of CD8 T cells in Susac syndrome. The authors reverse transcribed about 0.5 to 1 ug RNA with random hexamers. TCRdb used MiXCR to reprocess the immunoSEQ multiplex PCR reads, holding one entry per CDR3 protein. Seen here are 400,000 or so distinct CDR3 sequences, around 85% observed once, and the top ten hold approximately 0.12%. Sequenced material: CD8+ T cells from PBMCs. Receptors originate from a human donor with multiple sclerosis.

This chain links TRBV12-3 or TRBV12-4 with TRBJ1-5; D is perhaps TRBD1 (6 bases). Between the trimmed V and J ends, which lost 5 bases and 6 bases, there was a span of 14 bases. The CDR3 spans 14 residues. CDR3 residues: CASSIITGSQPQHF. Here the CDR3 DNA reads TGTGCCAGCAGTATAATCACAGGGAGTCAGCCCCAGCATTTT.

This rearrangement joins TRBV30 to TRBJ1-6; D remains unclear. V gave up 4 bases and J gave up 4 bases, with 11 bases separating them. In germline, CDR1 is GTSNPN, CDR2 SVGIG (reference sequence). There are 14 residues in the CDR3. CDR3 sequence reads: CAWIPQSYNSPLHF. DNA for the CDR3: TGTGCCTGGATCCCACAATCTTATAATTCACCCCTCCACTTT.

This chain connects TRBV19 to TRBJ2-7; either TRBD1 or TRBD2 may fit D (5 bases each). The germline V and J ends were trimmed by 3 bases and 6 bases, with 15 bases remaining between them. This CDR3 is 14 amino acids long. Germline CDR1 is LNHDA and CDR2 is SQIVND (reference sequence). CDR3 loop: CASSIMGPAREQYF. DNA for the CDR3: TGTGCCAGTAGTATTATGGGACCAGCTCGCGAGCAGTACTTC.

The V call is TRBV27, the J call TRBJ2-5; D might be TRBD1 or TRBD2, each matching 6 bases. This CDR3 is 16 amino acids long. Germline-derived CDR1 and CDR2 are MNHEY and SMNVEV (reference sequence). The V end lost 3 bases, the J end lost 3 bases, and 17 bases lay between the germline ends. CDR3 DNA: TGTGCCAGCAGTTTCTCTACAAAGGGGGGTAAAGAGACCCAGTACTTC. Translated: CASSFSTKGGKETQYF.

The chain combines TRBV15 with TRBJ2-5; D is possibly TRBD1 (5 bases). Germline values: CDR1 LNHNV, CDR2 YYDKDF (reference sequence). V was clipped by 0 bases and J by 5 bases, with 10 bases between them. The CDR3 consists of 14 residues. CDR3 nucleotides: TGTGCCACCAGCAGAGATAGGGGATGGGAGACCCAGTACTTC. This gives the protein CATSRDRGWETQYF.

This clonotype came up once. CDR3 nucleotide sequence: TGTGCCAGCAGCTTTGGTCCCGGCGAGCAGTACTTC. This translates into CASSFGPGEQYF. The chain combines TRBV5-4 with TRBJ2-7, with D unresolved. Between the trimmed V and J ends, which lost 2 bases and 6 bases, there was a span of 9 bases. The CDR3 extends over 12 amino acids. From germline, CDR1 is SGHNT and CDR2 YYREEE (reference sequence).

This chain joins TRBV3-1 and TRBJ2-1, with 12 bases matching TRBD2. Germline V gene data show CDR1 as LGHDT and CDR2 as YNNKEL (reference sequence). V shed 3 bases, J shed 5 bases, and the junction held 8 bases outside the gene matches. The CDR3 consists of 17 residues. The CDR3 region has the DNA TGTGCCAGCAGCCAGACCCTAGCGGGAGGGCCAGACAATGAGCAGTTCTTC. Its translation: CASSQTLAGGPDNEQFF.

This clonotype was seen a few times. The J gene is TRBJ2-7, the V gene TRBV27; weak D call: TRBD1 (5 bases). The germline V gene encodes CDR1 MNHEY and CDR2 SMNVEV (reference sequence). The CDR3 consists of 14 residues. The germline V and J ends were trimmed by 5 bases and 2 bases, with 13 bases remaining between them. CDR3 in amino acids: CASSQRGLAYEQYF. CDR3 DNA: TGTGCCAGCAGTCAAAGGGGCTTAGCCTACGAGCAGTACTTC.

The chain uses TRBV20-1 and TRBJ2-1; 9 nucleotides agree with TRBD2. This CDR3 spans 14 amino acids. V was clipped by 3 bases and J by 9 bases; unmatched bases: 9. Looked up from germline, CDR1 is DFQATT and CDR2 is SNEGSKA (reference sequence). The CDR3 here is CSASFERGAPEQFF. The CDR3 bases are TGCAGTGCTAGTTTTGAGCGGGGGGCCCCTGAGCAGTTCTTC.

In this sample, this clonotype turned up once. The chain combines TRBV27 with TRBJ2-7, with D unclear. This CDR3 spans 14 amino acids. The germline V gene has CDR1 MNHEY and CDR2 SMNVEV (reference sequence). The V end was cut by 3 bases, the J end by 3 bases, with 12 bases between. This CDR3 reads CASSLNSQNYEQYF. The CDR3 nucleotides read TGTGCCAGCAGTTTGAATAGTCAGAACTACGAGCAGTACTTC.

This chain connects TRBV5-5 to TRBJ2-7; D perhaps matches TRBD2 (5 bases). V dropped 5 bases and J dropped 7 bases, with 25 bases sitting between them. Germline V gene sequence: CDR1 SGHKS, CDR2 YYEKEE (reference sequence). This CDR3 has 16 residues. CDR3 in amino acids: CASSPFSGQTLGEQYF. In DNA, the CDR3 is TGTGCCAGCAGTCCCTTCAGCGGTCAGACCCTAGGAGAGCAGTACTTC. The complete variable domain, with remaining parts taken from reference TRBV5-5 and TRBJ2-7, reads DAGVTQSPTHLIKTRGQQVTLRCSPISGHKSVSWYQQVLGQGPQFIFQYYEKEERGRGNFPDRFSARQFPNYSSELNVNALLLGDSALYLCASSPFSGQTLGEQYFGPGTRLTVT.

V gene TRBV29-1 combines with J gene TRBJ2-7; a possible D gene is TRBD1 (6 bases). Germline assignment: CDR1 SQVTM and CDR2 ANQGSEA. The length of the CDR3 is 14 residues. Trimming took off 6 bases at V and 4 bases at J, with 19 bases between the two ends. The CDR3 DNA is TGCAGCGTCACTCAGGGGTTTCCTTCGTACGAGCAGTACTTC. Residues: CSVTQGFPSYEQYF.

V gene TRBV4-1 combines with J gene TRBJ1-2, with TRBD1 matching 8 bases. Germline CDR1 and CDR2: MGHRA and YSYEKL. V lost 3 bases and J lost 6; bases outside the gene matches: 6. The CDR3 length is 14 residues. The CDR3 sequence is CASSHGRGLDGYTF. The CDR3 DNA reads as TGCGCCAGCAGCCACGGCAGGGGGCTTGATGGCTACACCTTC.

The chain links TRBV7-8 to TRBJ2-1, with 13 positions matching TRBD2. CDR3 size: 15 residues. Germline V gene lookup returns CDR1 SGHVS and CDR2 FQNEAQ. The trim removed 5 bases at V and 6 bases at J, leaving 4 bases unmatched. The CDR3 DNA sequence: TGTGCCAGCAGCCAACTAGCGGGAGGGCCCAATGAGCAGTTCTTC. As protein: CASSQLAGGPNEQFF.

The chain has TRBV19 and TRBJ2-1; unclear D gene. Germline V gene lookup returns CDR1 LNHDA and CDR2 SQIVND (reference sequence). The CDR3 sequence is 11 residues long. Trimming left V 9 bases short and J 6 bases short, with 9 bases between. Here the CDR3 reads CASTFSNEQFF. CDR3 nucleotides: TGTGCCAGCACCTTCTCCAATGAGCAGTTCTTC.

This chain links TRBV4-1 with TRBJ1-5; weak D call: TRBD1 (5 bases). Between the trimmed V and J ends, which lost 0 bases and 4 bases, there was a span of 13 bases. The CDR3 has 16 amino acids. The germline CDR1 and CDR2 sequences are MGHRA and YSYEKL. CDR3 nucleotides: TGCGCCAGCAGCCAAGAATGGGGGTATCGGAATCAGCCCCAGCATTTT. The encoded protein is CASSQEWGYRNQPQHF.

The chain is built from TRBV19 and TRBJ2-7; D may be TRBD2 (6 bases). V lost 2 bases, J lost 3 bases, and 11 bases lay in between. The CDR3 covers 14 residues. Germline loops: CDR1 LNHDA, CDR2 SQIVND (reference sequence). Written as DNA, the CDR3 is TGTGCCAGTAGTATACGGGGGTACGTCTACGAGCAGTACTTC. Translating it yields CASSIRGYVYEQYF.

V is TRBV5-6 and J is TRBJ1-2; 8 bases are a match to TRBD1. The junction had 1 base not matched to a gene; V was cut back by 0 bases and J by 0 bases. The germline V gene encodes CDR1 SGHDT and CDR2 YYEEEE. The CDR3 contains 15 residues. The DNA of the CDR3 is TGTGCCAGCAGCTTGGGGACAGGGCCTAACTATGGCTACACCTTC. Its translation is CASSLGTGPNYGYTF.

The rearrangement joins TRBV7-9 to TRBJ2-1; D not resolved. Deletions cut 1 base from V and 6 bases from J, with 4 bases between. Per germline, CDR1 SEHNR and CDR2 FQNEAQ (reference sequence). The CDR3 runs to 12 residues. The CDR3 loop is CASSLGSNEQFF. The CDR3, as DNA: TGTGCCAGCAGCTTAGGAAGCAATGAGCAGTTCTTC. Drawing the rest from reference TRBV7-9 and TRBJ2-1, the complete variable domain is DTGVSQNPRHKITKRGQNVTFRCDPISEHNRLYWYRQTLGQGPEFLTYFQNEAQLEKSRLLSDRFSAERPKGSFSTLEIQRTEQGDSAMYLCASSLGSNEQFFGPGTRLTVL.

The V gene is TRBV6-1, the J gene TRBJ1-3; TRBD1 agrees at 7 bases. From germline, CDR1 is MNHNS and CDR2 SASEGT. V trimming: 7 bases; J trimming: 7 bases; junction bases outside the gene matches: 25. The CDR3 consists of 19 residues. CDR3 amino acids: CASIDGRGILSSEWNTIYF. As DNA, the CDR3 is TGTGCCAGCATCGACGGCAGGGGGATTTTAAGCTCTGAGTGGAACACCATATATTTT.

The J gene is TRBJ2-3, the V gene TRBV7-6; D remains unclear. Germline CDR1 and CDR2: SGHVS and FNYEAQ. V was clipped by 0 bases and J by 4 bases, with 11 bases between them. The CDR3 spans 15 residues. CDR3 sequence reads: CASSLASGSADTQYF. The CDR3, as DNA: TGTGCCAGCAGCTTAGCGTCCGGGTCCGCAGATACGCAGTATTTT.

The chain carries TRBV20-1 and TRBJ2-7; 11 nucleotides align to TRBD1. The length of the CDR3 is 13 residues. Per the germline V gene, CDR1 is DFQATT and CDR2 is SNEGSKA (reference sequence). Trimming cost V 6 bases and J 2 bases; bases outside gene matches: 3. In nucleotides, the CDR3 is TGCAGTGCAGAGGGACAGGGGGCCTACGAGCAGTACTTC. Its protein product is CSAEGQGAYEQYF.

This chain connects TRBV19 to TRBJ2-1; 9 bases map to TRBD1. Germline CDR1 reads LNHDA; CDR2 reads SQIVND (reference sequence). The CDR3 has 16 residues. The V and J ends lost 6 bases and 0 bases, in that order; junction bases with no gene match: 6. CDR3 nucleotides: TGTGCCAGTAGAGAACAGGGGGCGAGCTCCTACAATGAGCAGTTCTTC. This translates into CASREQGASSYNEQFF.